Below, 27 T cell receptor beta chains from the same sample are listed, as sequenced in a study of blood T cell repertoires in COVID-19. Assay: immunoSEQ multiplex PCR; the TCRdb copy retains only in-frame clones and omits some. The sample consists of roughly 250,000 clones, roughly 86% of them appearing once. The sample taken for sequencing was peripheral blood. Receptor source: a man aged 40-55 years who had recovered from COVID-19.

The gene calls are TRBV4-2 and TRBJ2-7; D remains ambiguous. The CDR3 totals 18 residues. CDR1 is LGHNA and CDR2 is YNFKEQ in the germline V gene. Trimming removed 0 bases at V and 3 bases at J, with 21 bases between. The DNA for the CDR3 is TGTGCCAGCAGCCAAGAAGAGTCGTCGTCCTCGGTTCACTACGAGCAGTACTTC. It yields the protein CASSQEESSSSVHYEQYF.

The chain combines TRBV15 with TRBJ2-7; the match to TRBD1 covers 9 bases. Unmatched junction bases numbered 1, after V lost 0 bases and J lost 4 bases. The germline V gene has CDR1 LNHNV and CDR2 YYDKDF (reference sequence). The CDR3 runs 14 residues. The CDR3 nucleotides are TGTGCCACCAGCAGAGAGGGACAGGGATACGAGCAGTACTTC. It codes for CATSREGQGYEQYF.

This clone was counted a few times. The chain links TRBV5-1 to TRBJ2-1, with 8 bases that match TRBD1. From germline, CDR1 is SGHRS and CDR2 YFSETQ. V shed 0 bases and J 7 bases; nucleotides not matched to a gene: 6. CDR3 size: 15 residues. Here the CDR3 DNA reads TGCGCCAGCAGCTTGGGGGGACAGGTATCTAATGAGCAGTTCTTC. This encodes CASSLGGQVSNEQFF.

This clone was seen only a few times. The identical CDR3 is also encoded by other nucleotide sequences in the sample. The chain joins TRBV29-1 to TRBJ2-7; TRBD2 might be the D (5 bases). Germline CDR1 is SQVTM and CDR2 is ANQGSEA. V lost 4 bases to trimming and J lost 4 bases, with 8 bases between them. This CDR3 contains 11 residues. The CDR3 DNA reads TGCAGCGTTGGGGAGACTTACGAGCAGTACTTC. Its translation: CSVGETYEQYF.

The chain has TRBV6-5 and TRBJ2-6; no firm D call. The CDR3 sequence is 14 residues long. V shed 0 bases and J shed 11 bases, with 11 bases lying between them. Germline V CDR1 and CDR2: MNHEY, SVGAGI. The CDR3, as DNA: TGTGCCAGCAGTTACTCGCCCCCCCGGGACGTCCTGACTTTC. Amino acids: CASSYSPPRDVLTF.

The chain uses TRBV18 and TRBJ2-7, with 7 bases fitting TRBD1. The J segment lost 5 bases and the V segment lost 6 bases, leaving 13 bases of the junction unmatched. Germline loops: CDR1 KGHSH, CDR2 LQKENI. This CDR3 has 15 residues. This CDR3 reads CASSPLQGTVNEQYF. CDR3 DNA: TGTGCCAGCTCCCCTCTACAGGGGACGGTCAACGAGCAGTACTTC.

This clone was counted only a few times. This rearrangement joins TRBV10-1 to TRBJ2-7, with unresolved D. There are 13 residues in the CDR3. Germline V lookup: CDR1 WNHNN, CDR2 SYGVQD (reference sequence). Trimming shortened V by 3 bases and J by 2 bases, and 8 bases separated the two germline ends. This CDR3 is CASSENIAYEQYF. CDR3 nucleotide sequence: TGCGCCAGCAGTGAAAACATCGCCTACGAGCAGTACTTC.

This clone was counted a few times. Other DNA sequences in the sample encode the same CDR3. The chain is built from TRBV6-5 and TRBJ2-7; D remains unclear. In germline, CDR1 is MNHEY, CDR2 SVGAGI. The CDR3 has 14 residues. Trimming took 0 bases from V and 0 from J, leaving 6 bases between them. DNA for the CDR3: TGTGCCAGCAGTTACTCGAGAGGCTCCTACGAGCAGTACTTC. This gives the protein CASSYSRGSYEQYF.

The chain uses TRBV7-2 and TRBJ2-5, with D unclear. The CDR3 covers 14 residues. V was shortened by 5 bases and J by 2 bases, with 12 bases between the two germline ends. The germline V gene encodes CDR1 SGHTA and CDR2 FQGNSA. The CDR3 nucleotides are TGTGCCAGCAGCCCAAGTGTACAGCAAGAGACCCAGTACTTC. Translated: CASSPSVQQETQYF.

The CDR3, as DNA: TGTGCCAGCAGCTTAGCGGACAGGGGGCTCGATGGCTACACCTTC. Its protein is CASSLADRGLDGYTF. The chain couples TRBV7-6 to TRBJ1-2; 11 bases line up with TRBD1. The CDR3 consists of 15 residues. J was trimmed by 6 bases and V by 0 bases; bases with no gene match: 3. Germline V lookup: CDR1 SGHVS, CDR2 FNYEAQ. The full variable domain, rest sourced from reference TRBV7-6 and TRBJ1-2, is GAGVSQSPRYKVTKRGQDVALRCDPISGHVSLYWYRQALGQGPEFLTYFNYEAQQDKSGLPNDRFSAERPEGSISTLTIQRTEQRDSAMYRCASSLADRGLDGYTFGSGTRLTVV.

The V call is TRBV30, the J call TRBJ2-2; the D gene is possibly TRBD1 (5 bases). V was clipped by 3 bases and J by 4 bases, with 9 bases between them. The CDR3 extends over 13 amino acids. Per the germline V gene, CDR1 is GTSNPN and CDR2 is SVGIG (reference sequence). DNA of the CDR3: TGTGCCTGGAGCACAGGTCCCACCGGGGAGCTGTTTTTT. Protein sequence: CAWSTGPTGELFF.

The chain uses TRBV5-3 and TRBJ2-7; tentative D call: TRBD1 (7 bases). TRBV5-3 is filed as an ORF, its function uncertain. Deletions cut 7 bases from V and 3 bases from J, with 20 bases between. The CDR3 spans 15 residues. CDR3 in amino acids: CARGQGGALGYEQYF. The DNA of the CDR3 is TGTGCCAGAGGGCAGGGGGGAGCCTTAGGCTACGAGCAGTACTTC.

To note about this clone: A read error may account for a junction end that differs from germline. CDR3 region: CASSLGSDRFLAF. Written as DNA, the CDR3 is TGTGCCAGCAGCTTAGGCTCGGACAGGTTCCTTGCTTTC. This rearrangement joins TRBV7-9 to TRBJ2-6; TRBD1 matches 7 bases. CDR1 is SEHNR and CDR2 is FQNEAQ in the germline V gene (reference sequence). The length of the CDR3 is 13 residues.

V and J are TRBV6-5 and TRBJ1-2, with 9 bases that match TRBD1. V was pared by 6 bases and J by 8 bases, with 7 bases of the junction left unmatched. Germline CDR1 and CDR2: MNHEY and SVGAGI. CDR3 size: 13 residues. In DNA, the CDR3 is TGTGCCAGCAGACCGGGACAGGGCGACGGCTACACCTTC. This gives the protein CASRPGQGDGYTF.

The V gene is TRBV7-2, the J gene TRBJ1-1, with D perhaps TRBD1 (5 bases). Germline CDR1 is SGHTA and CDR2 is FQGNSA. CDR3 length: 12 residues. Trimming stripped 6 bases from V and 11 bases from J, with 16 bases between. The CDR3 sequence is CASRPPGLSAFF. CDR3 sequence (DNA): TGTGCCAGCAGGCCCCCGGGACTATCTGCTTTCTTT.

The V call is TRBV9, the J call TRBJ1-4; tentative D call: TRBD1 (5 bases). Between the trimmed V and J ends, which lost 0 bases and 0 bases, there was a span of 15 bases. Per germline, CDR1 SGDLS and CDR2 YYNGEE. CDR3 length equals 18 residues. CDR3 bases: TGTGCCAGCAGCGTAGTAATCCCCAGGGTTGCAACTAATGAAAAACTGTTTTTT. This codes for CASSVVIPRVATNEKLFF.

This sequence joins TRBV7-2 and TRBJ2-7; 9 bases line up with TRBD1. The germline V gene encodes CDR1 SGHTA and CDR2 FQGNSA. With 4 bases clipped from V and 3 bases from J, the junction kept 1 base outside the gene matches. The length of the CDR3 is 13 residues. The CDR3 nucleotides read TGTGCCAGCAGCTCGACAGGGGGCTACGAGCAGTACTTC. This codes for CASSSTGGYEQYF.

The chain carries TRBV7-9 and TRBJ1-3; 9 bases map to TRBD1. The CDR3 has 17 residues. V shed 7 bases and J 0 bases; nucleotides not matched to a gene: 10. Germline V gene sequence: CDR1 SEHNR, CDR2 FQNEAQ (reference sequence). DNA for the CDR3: TGTGCCAGCACCCTAGGGACAGGGACGAGCTCTGGAAACACCATATATTTT. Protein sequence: CASTLGTGTSSGNTIYF.

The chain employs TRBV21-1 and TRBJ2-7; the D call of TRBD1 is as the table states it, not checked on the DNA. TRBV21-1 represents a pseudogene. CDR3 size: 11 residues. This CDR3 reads CASSGRYEQYF. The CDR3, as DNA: TGTGCCAGCAGCGGGCGCTACGAGCAGTACTTC.

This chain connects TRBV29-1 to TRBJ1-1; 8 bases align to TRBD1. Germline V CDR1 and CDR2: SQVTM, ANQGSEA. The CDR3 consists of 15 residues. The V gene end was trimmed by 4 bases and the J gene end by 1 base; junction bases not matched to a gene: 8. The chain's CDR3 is CSVAYGGQGNTEAFF. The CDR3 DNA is TGCAGCGTTGCCTATGGCGGACAGGGGAACACTGAAGCTTTCTTT.

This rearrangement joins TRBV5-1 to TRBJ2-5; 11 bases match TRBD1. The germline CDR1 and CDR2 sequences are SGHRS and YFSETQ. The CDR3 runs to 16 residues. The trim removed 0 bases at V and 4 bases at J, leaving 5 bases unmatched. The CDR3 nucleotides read TGCGCCAGCAGCTTGGCCGGACAGGGGGCAGGAGAGACCCAGTACTTC. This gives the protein CASSLAGQGAGETQYF. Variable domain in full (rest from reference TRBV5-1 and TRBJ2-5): KAGVTQTPRYLIKTRGQQVTLSCSPISGHRSVSWYQQTPGQGLQFLFEYFSETQRNKGNFPGRFSGRQFSNSRSEMNVSTLELGDSALYLCASSLAGQGAGETQYFGPGTRLLVL.

The DNA for the CDR3 is TGTGCCATCCGCGGTCTAGCGGGCACCGGGGAGCTGTTTTTT. Translating gives CAIRGLAGTGELFF. The chain links TRBV10-3 to TRBJ2-2, with 8 bases that match TRBD2. The CDR3 is 14 amino acids. CDR1 and CDR2 from the germline V gene are ENHRY and SYGVKD. V lost 8 bases, J lost 4 bases, and 6 bases stayed unmatched.

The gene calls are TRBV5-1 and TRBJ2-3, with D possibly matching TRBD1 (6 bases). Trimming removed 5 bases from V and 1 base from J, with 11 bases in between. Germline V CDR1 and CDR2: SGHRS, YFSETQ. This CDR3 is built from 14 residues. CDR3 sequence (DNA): TGCGCCAGCAGGTTAAAGGGGGGCACAGATACGCAGTATTTT. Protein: CASRLKGGTDTQYF.

CDR3 nucleotides: TGTGCCAGTAGTACCCCACAACACAATGAGCAGTTCTTC. It yields the protein CASSTPQHNEQFF. V is TRBV19 and J is TRBJ2-1, with D unclear. Germline-derived CDR1 and CDR2 are LNHDA and SQIVND (reference sequence). V was pared by 4 bases and J by 5 bases, with 9 bases between. This CDR3 is 13 amino acids long. Filled out from reference TRBV19 and TRBJ2-1, the complete variable domain reads DGGITQSPKYLFRKEGQNVTLSCEQNLNHDAMYWYRQDPGQGLRLIYYSQIVNDFQKGDIAEGYSVSREKKESFPLTVTSAQKNPTAFYLCASSTPQHNEQFFGPGTRLTVL.

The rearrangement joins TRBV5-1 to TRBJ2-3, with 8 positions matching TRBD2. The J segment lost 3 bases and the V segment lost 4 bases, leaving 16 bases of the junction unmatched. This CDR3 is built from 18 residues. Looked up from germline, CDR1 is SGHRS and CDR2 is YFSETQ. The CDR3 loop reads CASSPSSSGGSPTDTQYF. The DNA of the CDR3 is TGCGCCAGCAGCCCCTCCAGCAGCGGGGGATCCCCAACAGATACGCAGTATTTT.

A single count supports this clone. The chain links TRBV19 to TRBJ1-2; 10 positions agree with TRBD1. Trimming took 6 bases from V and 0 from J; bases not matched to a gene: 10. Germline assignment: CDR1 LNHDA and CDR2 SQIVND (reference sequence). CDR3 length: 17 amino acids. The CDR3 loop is CASREIRDRGANYGYTF. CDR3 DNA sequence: TGTGCCAGTAGAGAAATCCGGGACAGGGGTGCTAACTATGGCTACACCTTC.

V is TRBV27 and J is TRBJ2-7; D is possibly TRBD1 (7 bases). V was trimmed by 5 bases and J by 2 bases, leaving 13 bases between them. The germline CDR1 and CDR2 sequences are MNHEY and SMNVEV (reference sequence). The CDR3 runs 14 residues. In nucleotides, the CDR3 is TGTGCCAGCAGTCCAGGGGGGCCCCCCTACGAGCAGTACTTC. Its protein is CASSPGGPPYEQYF.